This record concerns one TCR beta chain sequence. The sample is drawn from a study of blood T cell repertoires in COVID-19. V shed 4 bases, J shed 6 bases, and the junction held 5 bases outside the gene matches. The CDR3 sequence is 14 residues long. Germline CDR1 reads SGHRS; CDR2 reads YFSETQ. Two negative PCRs, clearance, or symptom resolution characterized the recovered Cohort 3 donors. In the study's own analysis: Researchers report that nucleated cell counts were estimated from reference gene primer amplification. Sequencing used immunoSEQ multiplex PCR; TCRdb keeps in-frame clones, though not all of them. V, J and clone size are taken as reported in that table, and D and trimming were inferred from the DNA itself. Altogether just over 300,000 clones are present, roughly 90% being singletons, with the ten largest covering just under 9%.

Sequencing input: PBMCs or T cells enriched from blood (not recorded which). The receptor comes from a woman aged 18-29 years who had recovered from COVID-19. The gene calls are TRBV5-1 and TRBJ1-3, with 9 bases matching TRBD1. The CDR3 reads CASSAGQGENTIYF. The CDR3 bases are TGCGCCAGCAGCGCGGGACAGGGCGAAAACACCATATATTTT.